The rows below give T cell receptor beta chains drawn from one sample of a study of blood T cell repertoires in COVID-19. Sequencing used immunoSEQ multiplex PCR; TCRdb keeps in-frame clones, though not all of them. The table includes about 110,000 clones, more than 80% detected once. The sequenced sample was peripheral blood. The source is a woman aged 60-75 years with COVID-19, enrolled during active disease. Each CDR3 is given with its conserved first and last residue. The D gene is left open where the match is weak. Not every row has a clone size; where given, it reads once, few, many or a size class.

CDR3aa: CAWSVLGGNQPQHF
CDR3nt: TGTGCCTGGAGTGTACTCGGGGGCAATCAGCCCCAGCATTTT
j_gene: TRBJ1-5
d_gene: .
abundance: .
v_gene: TRBV30

CDR3aa: CASRRTSQRETDTQYF
CDR3nt: TGTGCCAGCAGGAGGACTAGTCAGCGGGAAACAGATACGCAGTATTTT
j_gene: TRBJ2-3
d_gene: TRBD2
abundance: .
v_gene: TRBV2

CDR3aa: CASSPLGGQGSQPQHF
CDR3nt: TGTGCCAGCTCCCCCTTGGGGGGACAGGGGTCTCAGCCCCAGCATTTT
j_gene: TRBJ1-5
d_gene: TRBD1
abundance: few
v_gene: TRBV18

CDR3aa: CASSQVGGQQGTEAFF
CDR3nt: TGTGCCAGCAGCCAAGTAGGGGGACAGCAGGGCACTGAAGCTTTCTTT
j_gene: TRBJ1-1
d_gene: TRBD1
abundance: .
v_gene: TRBV14

CDR3aa: CASSGGQGTEAFF
CDR3nt: TGTGCCAGCTCGGGGGGACAGGGCACTGAAGCTTTCTTT
j_gene: TRBJ1-1
d_gene: TRBD1
abundance: .
v_gene: TRBV18

CDR3aa: CASSLSVQETQYF
CDR3nt: TGTGCCAGCAGCTTATCGGTACAAGAGACCCAGTACTTC
j_gene: TRBJ2-5
d_gene: .
abundance: .
v_gene: TRBV7-3

CDR3aa: CASTEGQVGQDIQYF
CDR3nt: TGTGCCAGCACCGAGGGACAGGTGGGTCAAGACATTCAGTACTTC
j_gene: TRBJ2-4
d_gene: TRBD1
abundance: .
v_gene: TRBV28

CDR3aa: CASTPQTSGGNEQFF
CDR3nt: TGTGCCAGCACCCCGCAGACTAGCGGGGGGAATGAGCAGTTCTTC
j_gene: TRBJ2-1
d_gene: TRBD2
abundance: .
v_gene: TRBV2

CDR3aa: CASSVGGGAAYEQYF
CDR3nt: TGTGCCAGCAGCGTAGGAGGCGGGGCCGCCTACGAGCAGTACTTC
j_gene: TRBJ2-7
d_gene: .
abundance: .
v_gene: TRBV9

CDR3aa: CASSVEERDTQYF
CDR3nt: TGTGCCAGCAGTGTCGAGGAGAGAGATACGCAGTATTTT
j_gene: TRBJ2-3
d_gene: .
abundance: .
v_gene: TRBV2

CDR3aa: CASIPLTGGTEAFF
CDR3nt: TGTGCCAGCATCCCCCTCACAGGGGGCACTGAAGCTTTCTTT
j_gene: TRBJ1-1
d_gene: TRBD1
abundance: .
v_gene: TRBV27

CDR3aa: CASSRTGYPGYTF
CDR3nt: TGTGCCAGCAGCCGGACAGGCTATCCTGGCTACACCTTC
j_gene: TRBJ1-2
d_gene: TRBD1
abundance: .
v_gene: TRBV12-3/TRBV12-4

CDR3aa: CASKDRENTGELFF
CDR3nt: TGCGCCAGCAAGGACAGGGAGAACACCGGGGAGCTGTTTTTT
j_gene: TRBJ2-2
d_gene: TRBD1
abundance: .
v_gene: TRBV10-2

CDR3aa: CASSRNPGQGRNEQFF
CDR3nt: TGTGCCAGCAGCAGAAATCCGGGACAGGGAAGAAATGAGCAGTTCTTC
j_gene: TRBJ2-1
d_gene: TRBD1
abundance: .
v_gene: TRBV5-4

CDR3aa: CASSIGGQGISRQPQHF
CDR3nt: TGTGCCAGTAGTATAGGGGGACAGGGGATATCTCGTCAGCCCCAGCATTTT
j_gene: TRBJ1-5
d_gene: TRBD1
abundance: .
v_gene: TRBV19

CDR3aa: CASSLRGGGTDTQYF
CDR3nt: TGCGCCAGCAGCTTACGGGGGGGAGGCACAGATACGCAGTATTTT
j_gene: TRBJ2-3
d_gene: TRBD2
abundance: once
v_gene: TRBV4-1

CDR3aa: CASSQDDNRATYEQYF
CDR3nt: TGTGCCAGCAGCCAAGATGACAACAGGGCCACCTACGAGCAGTACTTC
j_gene: TRBJ2-7
d_gene: .
abundance: .
v_gene: TRBV4-2

CDR3aa: CAWSLRDRGRTEAFF
CDR3nt: TGTGCCTGGAGTCTCCGGGACAGGGGAAGAACTGAAGCTTTCTTT
j_gene: TRBJ1-1
d_gene: TRBD1
abundance: .
v_gene: TRBV30

CDR3aa: CASSRVGRGLTEAFF
CDR3nt: TGTGCCAGCAGCAGAGTGGGAAGGGGGCTCACTGAAGCTTTCTTT
j_gene: TRBJ1-1
d_gene: TRBD1
abundance: .
v_gene: TRBV5-6

CDR3aa: CASSWGHTSEGLASPLHF
CDR3nt: TGCGCCAGCAGCTGGGGACACACCAGTGAGGGCTTAGCTTCACCCCTCCACTTT
j_gene: TRBJ1-6
d_gene: .
abundance: .
v_gene: TRBV5-1

CDR3aa: CASSYHGQYYGYTF
CDR3nt: TGTGCCAGCAGTTACCATGGACAGTACTATGGCTACACCTTC
j_gene: TRBJ1-2
d_gene: .
abundance: .
v_gene: TRBV6-2/TRBV6-3

CDR3aa: CASSLDLTGELFF
CDR3nt: TGTGCCAGCAGCCTAGACCTCACCGGGGAGCTGTTTTTT
j_gene: TRBJ2-2
d_gene: .
abundance: .
v_gene: TRBV12-3/TRBV12-4

CDR3aa: CASSLMGVGAFF
CDR3nt: TGTGCCAGCAGTTTAATGGGCGTTGGGGCTTTCTTT
j_gene: TRBJ1-1
d_gene: .
abundance: once
v_gene: TRBV12-3/TRBV12-4

CDR3aa: CASSYSGRASGNTIYF
CDR3nt: TGTGCCAGCAGTTACTCGGGCAGGGCCTCTGGAAACACCATATATTTT
j_gene: TRBJ1-3
d_gene: .
abundance: .
v_gene: TRBV6-5

CDR3aa: CASSQEPRARLAGGRDTQYF
CDR3nt: TGTGCCAGCAGCCAAGAACCTAGGGCCAGACTAGCGGGGGGGCGTGATACGCAGTATTTT
j_gene: TRBJ2-3
d_gene: TRBD2
abundance: .
v_gene: TRBV3-1/TRBV3-2

CDR3aa: CASSQTGSTNEKLFF
CDR3nt: TGCGCCAGCAGCCAAACAGGATCAACTAATGAAAAACTGTTTTTT
j_gene: TRBJ1-4
d_gene: .
abundance: .
v_gene: TRBV4-1

CDR3aa: CASSESGGTYEQYF
CDR3nt: TGTGCCAGCAGCGAGAGCGGGGGTACCTACGAGCAGTACTTC
j_gene: TRBJ2-7
d_gene: TRBD2
abundance: few
v_gene: TRBV4-2

CDR3aa: CASSVGLGDRRHGYTF
CDR3nt: TGTGCCAGCAGCGTAGGATTAGGGGACAGAAGGCATGGCTACACCTTC
j_gene: TRBJ1-2
d_gene: TRBD1
abundance: .
v_gene: TRBV9

CDR3aa: CASRPGGPGSQETQYF
CDR3nt: TGTGCCAGCAGACCCGGGGGGCCGGGCTCTCAAGAGACCCAGTACTTC
j_gene: TRBJ2-5
d_gene: .
abundance: .
v_gene: TRBV5-4

CDR3aa: CASSQDLQGKMDGYTF
CDR3nt: TGTGCCAGCAGCCAAGATCTACAGGGGAAAATGGATGGCTACACCTTC
j_gene: TRBJ1-2
d_gene: TRBD1
abundance: .
v_gene: TRBV14

CDR3aa: CASTKLTGDNSPLHF
CDR3nt: TGTGCCAGCACCAAACTAACAGGGGATAATTCACCCCTCCACTTT
j_gene: TRBJ1-6
d_gene: TRBD1
abundance: .
v_gene: TRBV27

CDR3aa: CASRSSGGFDQPQHF
CDR3nt: TGTGCCAGCAGGTCCTCTGGGGGGTTCGATCAGCCCCAGCATTTT
j_gene: TRBJ1-5
d_gene: .
abundance: .
v_gene: TRBV27

CDR3aa: CAWGERGLNTEAFF
CDR3nt: TGTGCCTGGGGGGAGAGGGGGCTGAACACTGAAGCTTTCTTT
j_gene: TRBJ1-1
d_gene: TRBD1
abundance: .
v_gene: TRBV30

CDR3aa: CASSLDREMGTGELFF
CDR3nt: TGTGCCAGCAGCTTGGACAGGGAAATGGGCACCGGGGAGCTGTTTTTT
j_gene: TRBJ2-2
d_gene: .
abundance: .
v_gene: TRBV5-4

CDR3aa: CASSGSPDTQYF
CDR3nt: TGTGCCAGCAGCGGGAGTCCAGATACGCAGTATTTT
j_gene: TRBJ2-3
d_gene: .
abundance: .
v_gene: TRBV6-4

CDR3aa: CASSLAGTGNEKLFF
CDR3nt: TGTGCCAGCAGCTTAGCTGGGACAGGAAATGAAAAACTGTTTTTT
j_gene: TRBJ1-4
d_gene: TRBD1
abundance: .
v_gene: TRBV7-6

CDR3aa: CASSPGVGQQETQYF
CDR3nt: TGTGCCAGCAGCCCGGGGGTGGGACAGCAAGAGACCCAGTACTTC
j_gene: TRBJ2-5
d_gene: .
abundance: .
v_gene: TRBV7-9

CDR3aa: CASLRGVTSYNSPLHF
CDR3nt: TGTGCCAGCCTTAGGGGCGTAACCTCCTATAATTCACCCCTCCACTTT
j_gene: TRBJ1-6
d_gene: .
abundance: .
v_gene: TRBV2

CDR3aa: CASSGTGTSDEKLFF
CDR3nt: TGTGCCAGCAGCGGAACCGGGACATCGGATGAAAAACTGTTTTTT
j_gene: TRBJ1-4
d_gene: .
abundance: .
v_gene: TRBV9

CDR3aa: CALPGRGIYTGELFF
CDR3nt: TGTGCCCTCCCGGGGCGGGGAATCTACACCGGGGAGCTGTTTTTT
j_gene: TRBJ2-2
d_gene: .
abundance: .
v_gene: TRBV3-1/TRBV3-2

CDR3aa: CASSEIAAMNTEAFF
CDR3nt: TGTGCCAGCAGTGAAATAGCAGCTATGAACACTGAAGCTTTCTTT
j_gene: TRBJ1-1
d_gene: .
abundance: .
v_gene: TRBV6-1

CDR3aa: CASRTGAQETQYF
CDR3nt: TGTGCCAGCAGGACAGGTGCCCAAGAGACCCAGTACTTC
j_gene: TRBJ2-5
d_gene: .
abundance: .
v_gene: TRBV7-9

CDR3aa: CASSQALAGGPFNEQFF
CDR3nt: TGCGCCAGCAGCCAGGCCTTAGCGGGGGGGCCATTCAATGAGCAGTTCTTC
j_gene: TRBJ2-1
d_gene: TRBD2
abundance: .
v_gene: TRBV4-3

CDR3aa: CASSMGLEYGYTF
CDR3nt: TGTGCCAGCAGCATGGGGCTAGAGTATGGCTACACCTTC
j_gene: TRBJ1-2
d_gene: .
abundance: .
v_gene: TRBV9

CDR3aa: CASSVDRKNTEAFF
CDR3nt: TGTGCCAGTAGTGTAGACAGAAAGAACACTGAAGCTTTCTTT
j_gene: TRBJ1-1
d_gene: .
abundance: few
v_gene: TRBV19

CDR3aa: CASSPLGPGLENIQYF
CDR3nt: TGTGCCAGCAGCCCCTTAGGACCGGGACTAGAAAACATTCAGTACTTC
j_gene: TRBJ2-4
d_gene: TRBD2
abundance: .
v_gene: TRBV11-2

CDR3aa: CASGLVTDVSFYHYGYTF
CDR3nt: TGTGCTAGTGGTTTGGTAACAGATGTAAGTTTTTACCACTATGGCTACACCTTC
j_gene: TRBJ1-2
d_gene: .
abundance: .
v_gene: TRBV12-5

CDR3aa: CAISEWGQIEAFF
CDR3nt: TGTGCCATCAGTGAGTGGGGGCAAATTGAAGCTTTCTTT
j_gene: TRBJ1-1
d_gene: .
abundance: .
v_gene: TRBV10-3

CDR3aa: CASSIVFQGTSSTDTQYF
CDR3nt: TGTGCCAGTAGTATAGTTTTCCAGGGGACCTCTAGCACAGATACGCAGTATTTT
j_gene: TRBJ2-3
d_gene: .
abundance: once
v_gene: TRBV19